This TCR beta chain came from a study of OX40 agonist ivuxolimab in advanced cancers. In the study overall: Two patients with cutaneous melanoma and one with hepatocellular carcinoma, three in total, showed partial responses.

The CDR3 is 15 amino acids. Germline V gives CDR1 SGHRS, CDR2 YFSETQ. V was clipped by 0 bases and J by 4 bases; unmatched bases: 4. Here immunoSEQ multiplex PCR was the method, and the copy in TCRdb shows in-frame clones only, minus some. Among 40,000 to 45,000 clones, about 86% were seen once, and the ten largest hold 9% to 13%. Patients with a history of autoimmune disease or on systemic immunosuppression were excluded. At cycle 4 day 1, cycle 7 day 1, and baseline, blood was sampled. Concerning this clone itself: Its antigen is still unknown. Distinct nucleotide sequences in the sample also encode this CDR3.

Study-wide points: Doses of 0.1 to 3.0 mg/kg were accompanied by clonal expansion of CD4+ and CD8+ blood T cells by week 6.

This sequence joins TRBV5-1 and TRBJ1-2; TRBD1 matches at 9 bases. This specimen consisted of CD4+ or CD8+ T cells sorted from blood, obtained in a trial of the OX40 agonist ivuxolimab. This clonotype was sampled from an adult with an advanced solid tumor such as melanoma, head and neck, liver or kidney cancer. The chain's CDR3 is CASSLDRGLSYGYTF. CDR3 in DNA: TGCGCCAGCAGCTTGGACAGGGGGCTCAGCTATGGCTACACCTTC. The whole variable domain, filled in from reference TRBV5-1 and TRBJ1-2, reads KAGVTQTPRYLIKTRGQQVTLSCSPISGHRSVSWYQQTPGQGLQFLFEYFSETQRNKGNFPGRFSGRQFSNSRSEMNVSTLELGDSALYLCASSLDRGLSYGYTFGSGTRLTVV.